This entry lists 32 T cell receptor beta chains sequenced from one sample in a study of cytomegalovirus exposure and HLA in healthy donors. The data were produced by immunoSEQ multiplex PCR, yet TCRdb's version contains in-frame clones alone and is incomplete. The data contain roughly 250,000 clones, nearly 90% of them singletons. Sequenced material: PBMCs. All receptors derive from a woman younger than 35 in good health and CMV-seronegative.

The CDR3 DNA sequence: TGCGCCAGCAGTCAGCGCGAAACAGGGTCTGAAGCTTTCTTT. Protein product: CASSQRETGSEAFF. J is TRBJ1-1 and V is TRBV23-1; tentatively, D is TRBD1 (6 bases). TRBV23-1 is reported as an ORF; its role is uncertain. The ends were cut back, 3 bases at V and 6 bases at J, with 14 bases in the middle. There are 14 residues in the CDR3.

The gene calls are TRBV27 and TRBJ2-2, with 10 positions matching TRBD2. The CDR3 runs to 16 residues. The V gene's germline CDR1 is MNHEY and CDR2 SMNVEV (reference sequence). The trim removed 4 bases at V and 7 bases at J, leaving 9 bases unmatched. The CDR3 coding sequence is TGTGCCAGCAGTTCTCTGAGCGGGGGGGCCATCGGGGAGCTGTTTTTT. Translating gives CASSSLSGGAIGELFF.

This rearrangement joins TRBV28 to TRBJ1-5; D call uncertain. The ends were cut back, 7 bases at V and 0 bases at J, with 4 bases in the middle. CDR1 is MDHEN, CDR2 SYDVKM, per germline. This CDR3 is 12 amino acids long. The CDR3 nucleotides read TGTGCCAGCACCTCTAGCAATCAGCCCCAGCATTTT. Translating it yields CASTSSNQPQHF.

The rearrangement uses TRBV10-2 and TRBJ1-1, with D uncertain. CDR1 is WSHSY, CDR2 SAAADI, per germline. Trimming took off 0 bases at V and 3 bases at J, with 20 bases between the two ends. CDR3 length equals 18 residues. The CDR3 spells CASSESPWPPYGDTEAFF. CDR3 bases: TGCGCCAGCAGTGAGTCGCCGTGGCCCCCTTACGGGGACACTGAAGCTTTCTTT.

The gene calls are TRBV2 and TRBJ2-7; D gene unclear. This CDR3 is built from 15 residues. From germline, CDR1 is SNHLY and CDR2 FYNNEI. The V gene lost 2 bases and the J gene lost 0 bases, with 11 bases spanning the gap. The CDR3 loop is CASSESVGASYEQYV. CDR3 DNA: TGTGCCAGCAGTGAATCTGTGGGCGCCTCCTACGAGCAGTACGTC.

This clone was counted only a few times. The chain has TRBV4-1 and TRBJ2-3; maybe TRBD1 (5 bases). Germline V gives CDR1 MGHRA, CDR2 YSYEKL. The CDR3 runs to 16 residues. V lost 1 base and J lost 2, with 13 bases in between. CDR3 in DNA: TGCGCCAGCAGCCAAGTGGCCAGGGCCACCACAGATACGCAGTATTTT. Encoded protein: CASSQVARATTDTQYF.

The chain has TRBV7-6 and TRBJ1-4, with 11 nucleotides matching TRBD1. CDR3 length equals 15 residues. The germline V gene has CDR1 SGHVS and CDR2 FNYEAQ. V shed 5 bases, J shed 8 bases, and the junction held 7 bases outside the gene matches. The CDR3: CASSTPGQGGEKLFF. CDR3 bases: TGTGCCAGCAGCACGCCGGGACAGGGGGGAGAAAAACTGTTTTTT.

This chain joins TRBV5-1 and TRBJ2-3, with TRBD1 matching over 7 bases. Germline CDR1 and CDR2: SGHRS and YFSETQ. Losses at the gene ends were 4 bases for V and 5 bases for J; bases not matched to a gene: 7. This CDR3 contains 14 residues. The CDR3 DNA sequence: TGCGCCAGCAGCGCCGGACAGGACATAGATACGCAGTATTTT. Its protein is CASSAGQDIDTQYF.

CDR3 sequence reads: CASSLGLGVSEQFF. The DNA for the CDR3 is TGTGCCAGCAGCTTAGGGCTAGGGGTAAGTGAGCAGTTCTTC. This rearrangement joins TRBV7-2 to TRBJ2-1; D possibly corresponds to TRBD1 (5 bases). From germline, CDR1 is SGHTA and CDR2 FQGNSA. The CDR3 spans 14 residues. Trimming shortened V by 1 base and J by 9 bases, and 13 bases separated the two germline ends.

This clone occurred once. This chain joins TRBV5-6 and TRBJ2-3; D unclear. CDR1 and CDR2 from the germline V gene are SGHDT and YYEEEE. This CDR3 spans 14 amino acids. The V end lost 5 bases, the J end lost 2 bases, and 12 bases lay between the germline ends. The CDR3 coding sequence is TGTGCCAGCAGTTTCCGGGTTTACACAGATACGCAGTATTTT. The encoded protein is CASSFRVYTDTQYF.

This chain links TRBV30 with TRBJ2-5, with D perhaps TRBD2 (7 bases). There are 14 residues in the CDR3. Trimming removed 2 bases at V and 5 bases at J, with 15 bases between. Germline CDR1 GTSNPN, CDR2 SVGIG (reference sequence). CDR3 coding DNA: TGTGCCTGGAGTTCCGGGGGGCTCCTTGAGACCCAGTACTTC. The encoded protein is CAWSSGGLLETQYF.

The CDR3: CASSYERVPDTQYF. The CDR3 region has the DNA TGTGCCAGCAGCTACGAGCGGGTACCAGATACGCAGTATTTT. V is TRBV7-6 and J is TRBJ2-3; D may be TRBD2 (6 bases). Germline lookup yields CDR1 SGHVS and CDR2 FNYEAQ. The germline V and J ends were trimmed by 4 bases and 4 bases, with 12 bases remaining between them. The CDR3 loop spans 14 amino acids. Complete variable domain (other parts from reference TRBV7-6 and TRBJ2-3): GAGVSQSPRYKVTKRGQDVALRCDPISGHVSLYWYRQALGQGPEFLTYFNYEAQQDKSGLPNDRFSAERPEGSISTLTIQRTEQRDSAMYRCASSYERVPDTQYFGPGTRLTVL.

For this clone: The sample contains more than one DNA sequence encoding this CDR3. This chain uses TRBV29-1 with TRBJ1-5, with 8 bases fitting TRBD1. This CDR3 is 12 amino acids long. Trimming removed 4 bases from V and 4 bases from J; junction bases left unmatched: 0. Germline-derived CDR1 and CDR2 are SQVTM and ANQGSEA. This chain's CDR3 is CSVGQGNQPQHF. Written as DNA, the CDR3 is TGCAGCGTTGGACAGGGGAATCAGCCCCAGCATTTT.

J is TRBJ1-6 and V is TRBV19; TRBD1 matches at 8 bases. The ends lost 5 bases at V and 5 bases at J; junction bases unmatched: 2. The CDR3 loop spans 14 amino acids. CDR1 and CDR2 (germline): LNHDA, SQIVND (reference sequence). As DNA, the CDR3 is TGTGCCAGTAGTGGACAGGGTGATAATTCACCCCTCCACTTT. It yields the protein CASSGQGDNSPLHF.

This sequence joins TRBV5-8 and TRBJ1-6, with 9 bases identical to TRBD1. The length of the CDR3 is 16 residues. V shed 4 bases, J shed 8 bases, and the junction held 10 bases outside the gene matches. Germline assignment: CDR1 SGHTS and CDR2 YDEGEE. The CDR3: CASSDWDRDSHSPLHF. DNA of the CDR3: TGTGCCAGCAGCGACTGGGACAGGGACTCTCATTCACCCCTCCACTTT.

The chain joins TRBV7-3 to TRBJ2-1; D gene unclear. Deletions cut 5 bases from V and 7 bases from J, with 12 bases between. This CDR3 spans 13 amino acids. Germline V gene lookup returns CDR1 SGHTA and CDR2 FQGTGA. In nucleotides, the CDR3 is TGTGCCAGCAGCCTATCCTCCCCGAATGAGCAGTTCTTC. Translation gives CASSLSSPNEQFF.

The gene calls are TRBV4-3 and TRBJ1-1, with 8 positions matching TRBD1. Trimming took 4 bases from V and 5 from J; bases not matched to a gene: 9. The CDR3 contains 15 residues. Germline V CDR1 and CDR2: LGHNA, YSLEER. The CDR3: CASSREGQGRTEAFF. CDR3 nucleotide sequence: TGCGCCAGCAGCCGAGAAGGACAGGGTCGAACTGAAGCTTTCTTT.

The chain uses TRBV10-3 and TRBJ1-5; D may be TRBD1 (5 bases). Germline CDR1 reads ENHRY; CDR2 reads SYGVKD. The CDR3 has 16 amino acids. Trimming shortened V by 6 bases and J by 0 bases, and 15 bases separated the two germline ends. The CDR3 spells CAISEGRGYSNQPQHF. CDR3 DNA: TGTGCCATCAGCGAGGGGCGGGGATATAGCAATCAGCCCCAGCATTTT.

The chain links TRBV4-1 to TRBJ1-1, with D perhaps TRBD1 (6 bases). V lost 3 bases and J lost 7, with 15 bases in between. The CDR3 has 14 residues. Germline V gives CDR1 MGHRA, CDR2 YSYEKL. CDR3 residues: CASSHVRDTDEAFF. The DNA of the CDR3 is TGCGCCAGCAGCCATGTCCGGGACACCGATGAAGCTTTCTTT.

This clone has a single count. V usage is TRBV27 and J usage is TRBJ2-4; 8 bases map to TRBD1. The CDR3 consists of 16 residues. With 6 bases clipped from V and 1 base from J, the junction kept 8 bases outside the gene matches. Germline CDR1 and CDR2: MNHEY and SMNVEV (reference sequence). The CDR3 protein is CASRTGAGGAKNIQYF. CDR3 nucleotide sequence: TGTGCCAGCAGGACAGGGGCTGGCGGTGCCAAAAACATTCAGTACTTC.

Details on this clone: Mismatch with germline at one junction end may stem from a read error. J is TRBJ2-5 and V is TRBV5-4; 8 nucleotides line up with TRBD1. The germline V gene encodes CDR1 SGHNT and CDR2 YYREEE (reference sequence). The CDR3 extends over 13 amino acids. The CDR3 reads CASSRTGWETQYF. The CDR3 DNA reads TGCGCCAGCAGTCGGACAGGGTGGGAGACCCAGTACTTC.

This clone showed up just a few times. The J gene is TRBJ1-2, the V gene TRBV29-1; weak D call: TRBD1 (6 bases). The V gene lost 6 bases and the J gene lost 7 bases, with 12 bases spanning the gap. The CDR3 is 11 residues long. Per germline, CDR1 SQVTM and CDR2 ANQGSEA. The CDR3 nucleotides are TGCAGCGTGGCCCGCAGGGGTGGCTACACCTTC. It yields the protein CSVARRGGYTF.

This rearrangement joins TRBV19 to TRBJ1-4, with 9 bases identical to TRBD1. Germline V lookup: CDR1 LNHDA, CDR2 SQIVND (reference sequence). The CDR3 consists of 15 residues. After removal of 10 bases from V and 2 bases from J, the junction contained 8 bases not matched to a gene. The CDR3 spells CATRDRAITNEKLFF. CDR3 DNA: TGTGCCACCCGGGACAGGGCGATCACTAATGAAAAACTGTTTTTT.

The chain is built from TRBV10-3 and TRBJ2-1; 12 nucleotides match TRBD2. Germline CDR1 is ENHRY and CDR2 is SYGVKD. The trim removed 11 bases at V and 12 bases at J, leaving 5 bases unmatched. There are 11 residues in the CDR3. In nucleotides, the CDR3 is TGTGCCGCATCGACTAGCGGGGGGCAGTTCTTC. Its translation is CAASTSGGQFF.

The V and J genes are TRBV19 and TRBJ1-5; tentative D call: TRBD1 (5 bases). Germline lookup yields CDR1 LNHDA and CDR2 SQIVND (reference sequence). The CDR3 runs 12 residues. Trimming removed 5 bases from V and 7 bases from J, with 9 bases in between. The DNA of the CDR3 is TGTGCCAGTAGTTGGGGGGGGCAGCCCCAGCATTTT. Its protein product is CASSWGGQPQHF.

V and J are TRBV4-2 and TRBJ1-1; D remains unclear. The germline gives CDR1 LGHNA, CDR2 YNFKEQ. V lost 0 bases and J 4 bases, leaving 12 bases between the germline ends. This CDR3 has 15 amino acids. The CDR3 region has the DNA TGTGCCAGCAGCCAAGATTACCTCGAGGGCACTGAAGCTTTCTTT. Its translation is CASSQDYLEGTEAFF.

V gene TRBV6-5 combines with J gene TRBJ2-5; a weak D match, TRBD1 (6 bases). CDR1 MNHEY and CDR2 SVGAGI come from the germline V gene. The CDR3 has 15 amino acids. The ends were cut back, 0 bases at V and 4 bases at J, with 12 bases in the middle. The chain's CDR3 is CASSYSFGGLETQYF. CDR3 DNA sequence: TGTGCCAGCAGTTACTCGTTTGGGGGCCTAGAGACCCAGTACTTC.

In this sample, this clone turned up once. The rearrangement uses TRBV27 and TRBJ2-4, with TRBD2 as a possible D gene (6 bases). Germline lookup yields CDR1 MNHEY and CDR2 SMNVEV (reference sequence). The CDR3 has 16 amino acids. The germline V and J ends were trimmed by 2 bases and 1 base, with 12 bases remaining between them. CDR3 in DNA: TGTGCCAGCAGTTTAAGAGGAGGGTTCGCCAAAAACATTCAGTACTTC. Its protein product is CASSLRGGFAKNIQYF.

V usage is TRBV19 and J usage is TRBJ1-1; D gene ambiguous. Trimming cost V 1 base and J 0 bases, with 3 bases left between them. This CDR3 is 13 amino acids long. The germline V gene has CDR1 LNHDA and CDR2 SQIVND (reference sequence). The CDR3 is CASSIAMNTEAFF. The CDR3 DNA reads as TGTGCCAGTAGTATAGCCATGAACACTGAAGCTTTCTTT.

The V gene is TRBV5-4, the J gene TRBJ2-6; TRBD1 might be the D (6 bases). The germline gives CDR1 SGHNT, CDR2 YYREEE (reference sequence). V was cut by 2 bases and J by 1 base, with 7 bases left in between. CDR3 length: 15 amino acids. As DNA, the CDR3 is TGTGCCAGCAGCTTACAGGGTTCTGGGGCCAACGTCCTGACTTTC. Amino acids: CASSLQGSGANVLTF.

The chain links TRBV4-3 to TRBJ1-4; maybe TRBD1 (5 bases). Trimming pared 0 bases from V and 3 bases from J, leaving 17 bases between. The CDR3 spans 18 residues. CDR1 is LGHNA and CDR2 is YSLEER in the germline V gene. CDR3 in DNA: TGCGCCAGCAGCCAAGAAGGGGCATCGGGTCAGGCTAATGAAAAACTGTTTTTT. It encodes CASSQEGASGQANEKLFF.

The V and J genes are TRBV5-1 and TRBJ1-1; D possibly corresponds to TRBD1 (5 bases). Between the trimmed V and J ends, which lost 6 bases and 0 bases, there was a span of 9 bases. The length of the CDR3 is 13 residues. The germline CDR1 and CDR2 sequences are SGHRS and YFSETQ. The DNA of the CDR3 is TGCGCCAGCACGGGGGTCATGAACACTGAAGCTTTCTTT. Translated, it gives CASTGVMNTEAFF.